These T cell receptor beta chains were read from a single sample in a study of T cell repertoires in cytomegalovirus infection. Antigens for these TCRs are unknown. Each CDR3 protein gets one entry after TCRdb re-called the reads with MiXCR. This table holds approximately 470,000 distinct CDR3 sequences, under 45% found once. The sequences come from cultured PBMCs, collected from culture after CMV antigen stimulation. The source of these receptors is a human donor in good health (CMV status not recorded). Some clones in this sample may be carry-over from other donors' samples. The CDR3 runs from the conserved cysteine through the conserved F or W. Fields, in order: J gene, V gene, clone size, D gene, CDR3 DNA, CDR3 protein. D genes are given only for firm matches. Only part of the rows carry a size: once, few, many, or a class if the clone is expanded.

TRBJ2-7,TRBV7-9,few,-,TGTGCCAGCAGCTTAGAAAGTCCCGGGGACGAGCAGTACTTC,CASSLESPGDEQYF
TRBJ1-5,TRBV6-2/TRBV6-3,-,-,TGTGCCAGCAGTTACGGCAGGGCCAAGCATTTT,CASSYGRAKHF
TRBJ1-5,TRBV20-1,-,-,TGCAGTGCTAGAGTTACAGGGAGGGACCATCAGCCCCAGCATTTT,CSARVTGRDHQPQHF
TRBJ1-6,TRBV19,-,-,TGTGCCAGTAGTATTTCGGGGGGCCGCTCCTATAATTCACCCCTCCACTTT,CASSISGGRSYNSPLHF
TRBJ2-2,TRBV6-6,-,-,TGTGCCAGCAGATTAAAGGCCGGACCCGGGGAGCTGTTTTTT,CASRLKAGPGELFF
TRBJ2-5,TRBV5-1,once,-,TGCGCCAGCAGCGGGGGGGCGGGAGATGAGACCCAGTACTTC,CASSGGAGDETQYF
TRBJ2-7,TRBV7-2,-,TRBD1,TGTGCCAGCAGCTTGGGACAGTCCGCTTCCTACGAGCAGTACTTC,CASSLGQSASYEQYF
TRBJ2-7,TRBV7-9,-,TRBD2,TGTGCCAGCATGGCTAGCGGGAGGAACCACGAGCAGTACTTC,CASMASGRNHEQYF
TRBJ2-3,TRBV19,-,TRBD2,TGTGCCACCCGGGGACTACAATCCACGAATACGCAGTATTTT,CATRGLQSTNTQYF
TRBJ2-1,TRBV7-2,few,TRBD2,TGTGCCAGCAGCCCTGGTGGTAGCGGGAGGGCGAAGGAGCAGTTCTTC,CASSPGGSGRAKEQFF
TRBJ2-3,TRBV7-9,-,-,TGTGCCAGCAGCTTCCACGCAGATACGCAGTATTTT,CASSFHADTQYF
TRBJ1-4,TRBV7-6,-,TRBD1,TGTGCCAGCAGCTTCAGGGACAGGGATGAAAAACTGTTTTTT,CASSFRDRDEKLFF
TRBJ2-1,TRBV5-3,-,-,TGTGCCAACAGCTTGGTCGGGCCGTCCAATGAGCAGTTCTTC,CANSLVGPSNEQFF
TRBJ1-5,TRBV6-2/TRBV6-3,-,-,TGTGCGGGGGAGGCAGGGCCCAATCAGCCCCAGCATTTT,CAGEAGPNQPQHF
TRBJ2-7,TRBV7-2,few,-,TGTGCCAGCAGCTTAGTTGCCCAGTACGTAGCGTACTTC,CASSLVAQYVAYF
TRBJ1-1,TRBV5-6,-,-,TGTGCCAGCAGCTTGGGGAGGGGTTCGCCGTGGGTAGGAGCTTTCTTT,CASSLGRGSPWVGAFF
TRBJ1-2,TRBV7-6,few,TRBD1,TGTGCCAGCAGCCCCACCGGGGGACAGCTAGACTATGGCTACACCTTC,CASSPTGGQLDYGYTF
TRBJ2-3,TRBV28,few,-,TGTGCCAGCAGTTCTCGGACGGGGGCGCTGGATACGCAGTATTTT,CASSSRTGALDTQYF
TRBJ1-1,TRBV5-4,-,-,TGTGCCAGCAGCTTAGGGACGGGCTACCCCCCCGATGAAGCTTTCTTT,CASSLGTGYPPDEAFF
TRBJ2-1,TRBV12-3/TRBV12-4,-,-,TGTGCCAGCAGTGAGCCGGGGTCTTACAATGAGCAGTTCTTC,CASSEPGSYNEQFF
TRBJ2-1,TRBV12-3/TRBV12-4,-,-,TGTGCCAGCAGTTTTTCGGCCCATTTTGGGAGCTCCTACAATGAGCAGTTCTTC,CASSFSAHFGSSYNEQFF
TRBJ2-1,TRBV4-1,-,-,TGCGCCAGCAGCCAAGGACTGCGGAATGAGCAGTTCTTC,CASSQGLRNEQFF
TRBJ1-5,TRBV7-2,few,-,TGTGCCAGCAGCTTAGCGCCAGCCAGCAATCAGCCCCAGCATTTT,CASSLAPASNQPQHF
TRBJ2-1,TRBV4-2,-,TRBD1,TGTGCCAGCAGCCAACCGGGACAGGGAGAGAATGAGCAGTTCTTC,CASSQPGQGENEQFF
TRBJ1-5,TRBV20-1,-,-,TGCAGTGCAGGCAGGGATAGCAATCAGCCCCAGCATTTT,CSAGRDSNQPQHF
TRBJ1-5,TRBV6-4,-,-,TGTGCCAGCAGTGCGTACAGGTTTGGCGTGAGCAATCAGCCCCAGCATTTT,CASSAYRFGVSNQPQHF
TRBJ2-3,TRBV7-2,-,-,TGTGCCAGCAGCCCCGGACATAGTAACACAGATACGCAGTATTTT,CASSPGHSNTDTQYF
TRBJ2-3,TRBV6-1,few,TRBD1,TGTGCCAGCCGGGACAGGGGGCATGATACGCAGTATTTT,CASRDRGHDTQYF
TRBJ1-2,TRBV30,-,-,TGTGCCTGGAAGAGGGGGACGGCCTATGGCTACACCTTC,CAWKRGTAYGYTF
TRBJ1-4,TRBV11-2,-,-,TGTGCCAGCAGCTTAGTGGGGGGGGCAACTAATGAAAAACTGTTTTTT,CASSLVGGATNEKLFF
TRBJ2-5,TRBV6-5,-,TRBD1,TGTGCCAGCAGTCCAGGGCAGGGGGCGCGAGAGACCCAGTACTTC,CASSPGQGARETQYF
TRBJ1-1,TRBV5-4,-,TRBD1,TGTGCCAGCAGCCTCCCAGGGGGGGGGACTGAAGCTTTCTTT,CASSLPGGGTEAFF
TRBJ2-2,TRBV7-2,-,-,TGTGCCAGCAGCTTCGGAGCCGGGGAGCTGTTTTTT,CASSFGAGELFF
TRBJ2-1,TRBV7-4,few,TRBD2,TGTGCCAGCAGCTTAGGGACTAGCGGGAGAAGGGAGCAGTTCTTC,CASSLGTSGRREQFF
TRBJ2-3,TRBV5-6,once,-,TGTGCCAGCAGCCACCCTGTACTGGTCGATACGCAGTATTTT,CASSHPVLVDTQYF
TRBJ1-1,TRBV7-6,-,TRBD1,TGTGCCAGCAGCCCGGGACAGCTGGCAGCTTTCTTT,CASSPGQLAAFF
TRBJ2-3,TRBV12-3/TRBV12-4,-,TRBD2,TGTGCCAGCAGTCAGACTAGCGGGGACGGCACAGATACGCAGTATTTT,CASSQTSGDGTDTQYF
TRBJ2-1,TRBV7-2,many,-,TGTGCCAGCAGCTTAGGACAGAACAATGAGCAGTTCTTC,CASSLGQNNEQFF
TRBJ1-2,TRBV7-2,-,-,TGTGCCAGCACCGTCACCCGGCAGGGTTATGGCTACACCTTC,CASTVTRQGYGYTF
TRBJ1-3,TRBV6-1,-,TRBD1,TGTGCCACCACTTCAGGGGGAGTGCTCAGGGACGCTGGAAACACCATATATTTT,CATTSGGVLRDAGNTIYF
TRBJ1-5,TRBV7-2,-,-,TGTGCCAGCAGCTTAGAAGGGGTGGGCAATCAGCCCCAGCATTTT,CASSLEGVGNQPQHF
TRBJ2-3,TRBV7-9,-,-,TGTGCCAGCAGCCCTCCCCGGGATACGCAGTATTTT,CASSPPRDTQYF
TRBJ2-5,TRBV5-1,few,-,TGCGCCAGCAGCTTGGCCGGCGCCAGGAAGACCCAGTACTTC,CASSLAGARKTQYF
TRBJ1-6,TRBV5-1,-,-,TGCGCCAGCAGCTTGGAGCGTCCGACCAATTCACCCCTCCACTTT,CASSLERPTNSPLHF
TRBJ2-3,TRBV10-2,-,TRBD1,TGCGCCAGCAGTGAAGCAGGGGGTAGCACAGATACGCAGTATTTT,CASSEAGGSTDTQYF
TRBJ2-1,TRBV28,-,TRBD2,TGTGCCAGCAGTCCCCTAGGGCGGGGGGAAGGCAATGAGCAGTTCTTC,CASSPLGRGEGNEQFF